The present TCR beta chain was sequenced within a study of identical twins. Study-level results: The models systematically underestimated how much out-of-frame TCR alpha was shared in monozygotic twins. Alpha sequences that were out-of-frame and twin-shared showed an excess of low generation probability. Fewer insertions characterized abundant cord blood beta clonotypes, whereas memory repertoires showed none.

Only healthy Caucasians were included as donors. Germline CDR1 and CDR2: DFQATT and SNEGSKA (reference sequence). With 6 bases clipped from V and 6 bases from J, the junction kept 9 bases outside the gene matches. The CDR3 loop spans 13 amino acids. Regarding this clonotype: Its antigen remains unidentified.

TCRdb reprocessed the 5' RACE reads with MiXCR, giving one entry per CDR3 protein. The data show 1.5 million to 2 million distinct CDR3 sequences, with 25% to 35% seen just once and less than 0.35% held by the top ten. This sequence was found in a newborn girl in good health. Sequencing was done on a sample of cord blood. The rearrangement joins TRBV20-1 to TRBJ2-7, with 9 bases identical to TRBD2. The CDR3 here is CSAGIAGAGEQYF. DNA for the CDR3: TGCAGTGCGGGTATAGCGGGAGCAGGCGAGCAGTACTTC.